This T cell receptor beta chain stems from a study of CD8 T cells in ankylosing spondylitis. CDR1 MDHEN and CDR2 SYDVKM come from the germline V gene. Germline trimming cut 4 bases from V and 5 bases from J; bases unmatched to any gene: 3. The CDR3 is 14 amino acids. Libraries of TCR beta came from quantitative 5'-RACE with molecular barcodes. TCRdb reprocessed the 5' RACE reads via MiXCR and lists one record per CDR3 protein. The sample has some 150,000 distinct CDR3 sequences; roughly an eighth are singletons. In this sample, this clonotype turned up many times. Its antigen is unidentified. Study findings and constraints: Characteristic, it appeared, of ankylosing spondylitis blood was a TCR beta motif of eight highly homologous variants.

Sequencing used blood, either unsorted or a sorted T cell fraction (not recorded which). The TCR sequence derives from a female donor with ankylosing spondylitis or in good health (not recorded which). V and J are TRBV28 and TRBJ2-1; 9 bases agree with TRBD1. The CDR3 nucleotides read TGTGCCAGCAGTTGGGGGGACAGGGACAATGAGCAGTTCTTC. Translating gives CASSWGDRDNEQFF.